The 18 T cell receptor beta chains reported below all come from one sample, sequenced in a study of cytomegalovirus exposure and HLA in healthy donors. PCR was performed using 60 Vbeta and 13 Jbeta primers. Repertoires were generated with immunoSEQ multiplex PCR, while TCRdb's copy carries only in-frame clones and drops some. The table shows just under 250,000 clones, with 82% occurring only once. The sequenced material came from PBMCs. These receptors all stem from a woman aged 40 to 49 in good health and CMV-seropositive.

The chain links TRBV21-1 to TRBJ2-2; the D segment call TRBD2 is taken from the table without a DNA check. TRBV21-1 is tagged as a pseudogene. The length of the CDR3 is 17 residues. CDR3 protein: CASSKALYGLNTGELFF. Here the CDR3 DNA reads TGTGCCAGCAGCAAAGCGCTTTACGGGTTGAACACCGGGGAGCTGTTTTTT.

V usage is TRBV5-4 and J usage is TRBJ2-3, with TRBD2 identical over 9 bases. From germline, CDR1 is SGHNT and CDR2 YYREEE (reference sequence). The junction had 9 bases not matched to a gene; V was cut back by 1 base and J by 3 bases. The CDR3 has 17 amino acids. The CDR3 protein is CASSLSWAGGRTDTQYF. Written as DNA, the CDR3 is TGTGCCAGCAGCTTGTCCTGGGCGGGGGGGCGGACAGATACGCAGTATTTT.

The chain uses TRBV30 and TRBJ1-3, with D maybe TRBD1 (5 bases). Germline values: CDR1 GTSNPN, CDR2 SVGIG (reference sequence). V lost 4 bases, J lost 4 bases, and 11 bases lay in between. The CDR3 consists of 13 residues. CDR3 protein: CAWTKGYGNTIYF. The DNA of the CDR3 is TGTGCCTGGACCAAGGGGTACGGAAACACCATATATTTT.

The rearrangement links TRBV10-3 to TRBJ2-2, with TRBD2 matching over 8 bases. CDR1 is ENHRY and CDR2 is SYGVKD in the germline V gene. The V and J ends lost 4 bases and 5 bases, in that order; junction bases with no gene match: 18. The CDR3 spans 19 residues. The CDR3 DNA reads as TGTGCCATCAGTGCCTCCCGGGGGGGCAGGGCTGTGGTTACCGGGGAGCTGTTTTTT. Translation gives CAISASRGGRAVVTGELFF.

The chain joins TRBV14 to TRBJ2-3; D is ambiguous. The CDR3 has 13 residues. Trimming took 3 bases from V and 1 from J, leaving 5 bases between them. The germline CDR1 and CDR2 sequences are SGHDN and FVKESK. The CDR3 reads CASSHLRTDTQYF. The CDR3 region has the DNA TGTGCCAGCAGCCATCTACGCACAGATACGCAGTATTTT.

The chain is built from TRBV4-2 and TRBJ2-3, with TRBD2 matching over 9 bases. CDR1 LGHNA and CDR2 YNFKEQ come from the germline V gene. This CDR3 contains 16 residues. The J segment lost 6 bases and the V segment lost 2 bases, leaving 9 bases of the junction unmatched. In DNA, the CDR3 is TGTGCCAGCAGCCAAAGGGGGACTAGCCCCGTTGATACGCAGTATTTT. Its protein is CASSQRGTSPVDTQYF.

This CDR3 is CASRGGLALPTDTQYF. In nucleotides, the CDR3 is TGTGCCAGCAGGGGGGGATTAGCGCTCCCCACAGATACGCAGTATTTT. V usage is TRBV9 and J usage is TRBJ2-3; a possible D gene is TRBD2 (6 bases). With 5 bases removed from V and 2 bases from J, the gap between germline ends came to 18 bases. This CDR3 contains 16 residues. Germline assignment: CDR1 SGDLS and CDR2 YYNGEE.

The rearrangement joins TRBV2 to TRBJ2-3, with D possibly matching TRBD2 (6 bases). This CDR3 has 14 residues. CDR1 is SNHLY, CDR2 FYNNEI, per germline. Trimming took off 2 bases at V and 6 bases at J, with 12 bases between the two ends. The CDR3 sequence: CASSETGVGDTQYF. CDR3 coding DNA: TGTGCCAGCAGTGAAACGGGGGTAGGCGATACGCAGTATTTT.

The chain links TRBV4-3 to TRBJ1-6, with TRBD1 identical over 7 bases. Germline V gene data show CDR1 as LGHNA and CDR2 as YSLEER. V was pared by 5 bases and J by 7 bases, with 8 bases of the junction left unmatched. The CDR3 is 15 amino acids. CDR3: CASSFRDSKNSPLHF. In DNA form, the CDR3 reads TGCGCCAGCAGCTTCCGGGACAGTAAAAATTCACCCCTCCACTTT.

The chain links TRBV9 to TRBJ2-7; D ambiguous. With 1 base removed from V and 5 bases from J, the gap between germline ends came to 16 bases. CDR3 length: 15 amino acids. CDR1 is SGDLS and CDR2 is YYNGEE in the germline V gene. CDR3 sequence: CASSVISAKTHEQYF. CDR3 nucleotides: TGTGCCAGCAGCGTAATCTCCGCGAAAACGCACGAGCAGTACTTC.

The gene calls are TRBV27 and TRBJ2-1; 12 nucleotides match TRBD1. Germline V lookup: CDR1 MNHEY, CDR2 SMNVEV (reference sequence). V lost 7 bases to trimming and J lost 0 bases; unmatched junction nucleotides: 16. This CDR3 comprises 20 residues. The DNA of the CDR3 is TGTGCCAGCACCCTTTATTGGGGACAGGGGGCGAAGAGCTCCTACAATGAGCAGTTCTTC. Its protein product is CASTLYWGQGAKSSYNEQFF.

The chain uses TRBV7-8 and TRBJ2-7; TRBD1 aligns across 7 bases. The germline V gene encodes CDR1 SGHVS and CDR2 FQNEAQ. With V trimmed by 2 bases and J by 6 bases, 4 bases remained unmatched. CDR3 size: 13 residues. The CDR3 reads CASSLNRGREQYF. CDR3 sequence (DNA): TGTGCCAGCAGCTTAAACAGGGGTCGCGAGCAGTACTTC.

In DNA form, the CDR3 reads TGTGCCAGCTCGCAAGACAGGGGGCAATTTACTGAAGCTTTCTTT. Its translation: CASSQDRGQFTEAFF. This chain uses TRBV18 with TRBJ1-1; 10 nucleotides agree with TRBD1. The CDR3 length is 15 residues. From germline, CDR1 is KGHSH and CDR2 LQKENI. The V gene end was trimmed by 6 bases and the J gene end by 5 bases; junction bases not matched to a gene: 9.

V is TRBV2 and J is TRBJ1-2, with 11 positions matching TRBD1. This CDR3 contains 12 residues. With 6 bases clipped from V and 10 bases from J, the junction kept 4 bases outside the gene matches. The germline V gene has CDR1 SNHLY and CDR2 FYNNEI. The CDR3 DNA reads as TGTGCCAGCAGGGGGGACAGGGGGTTCTACACCTTC. Residues: CASRGDRGFYTF. Full variable domain (outside the CDR3, taken from reference TRBV2 and TRBJ1-2): EPEVTQTPSHQVTQMGQEVILRCVPISNHLYFYWYRQILGQKVEFLVSFYNNEISEKSEIFDDQFSVERPDGSNFTLKIRSTKLEDSAMYFCASRGDRGFYTFGSGTRLTVV.

The chain uses TRBV11-3 and TRBJ2-7; 10 positions match TRBD2. This CDR3 has 15 residues. V shed 4 bases, J shed 3 bases, and the junction held 6 bases outside the gene matches. In germline, CDR1 is SGHNT, CDR2 YENEEA. CDR3 sequence reads: CASSSRPSGGYEQYF. CDR3 bases: TGTGCCAGCAGCTCGCGACCTAGCGGGGGCTACGAGCAGTACTTC.

This clone was observed a single time. The rearrangement links TRBV28 to TRBJ1-2; D remains unclear. Trimming left V 5 bases short and J 1 base short, with 2 bases between. Germline-derived CDR1 and CDR2 are MDHEN and SYDVKM. This CDR3 spans 11 amino acids. The CDR3, as DNA: TGTGCCAGCAGTCTTAACTATGGCTACACCTTC. Amino acids: CASSLNYGYTF.

This clone has just a few counts. CDR3 region: CASSRDRNNSPLHF. In DNA, the CDR3 is TGCGCCAGCAGCCGGGACAGAAATAATTCACCCCTCCACTTT. The chain links TRBV5-1 to TRBJ1-6, with TRBD1 matching 7 bases. This CDR3 has 14 amino acids. Per the germline V gene, CDR1 is SGHRS and CDR2 is YFSETQ. The J segment lost 5 bases and the V segment lost 4 bases, leaving 3 bases of the junction unmatched.

The V call is TRBV6-5, the J call TRBJ1-1, with D perhaps matching TRBD1 (5 bases). CDR1 and CDR2 from the germline V gene are MNHEY and SVGAGI. Trimming left V 5 bases short and J 11 bases short, with 15 bases between. The CDR3 consists of 12 residues. The CDR3 loop is CASSEGVNLAFF. For the CDR3, the DNA is TGTGCCAGCAGTGAAGGGGTCAATCTGGCTTTCTTT.